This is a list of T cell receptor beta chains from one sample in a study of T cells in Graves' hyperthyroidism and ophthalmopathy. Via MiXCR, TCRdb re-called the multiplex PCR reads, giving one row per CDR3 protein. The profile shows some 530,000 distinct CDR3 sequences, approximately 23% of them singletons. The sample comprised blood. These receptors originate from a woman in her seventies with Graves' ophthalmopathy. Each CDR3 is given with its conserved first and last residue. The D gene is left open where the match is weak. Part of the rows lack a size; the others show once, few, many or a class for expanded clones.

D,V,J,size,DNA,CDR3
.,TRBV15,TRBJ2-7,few,TGTGCCACCAGCAGAGATATCGGGGCAGGACCCTACGAGCAGTACTTC,CATSRDIGAGPYEQYF
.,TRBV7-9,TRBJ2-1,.,TGTGCCAGCAGCCCCTGGGACAATGAGCAGTTCTTC,CASSPWDNEQFF
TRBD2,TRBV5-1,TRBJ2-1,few,TGCGCCAGCAGCTCCATGGCGGGAGGTCCCTACAATGAGCAGTTCTTC,CASSSMAGGPYNEQFF
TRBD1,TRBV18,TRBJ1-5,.,TGTGCCAGCTCACCACGTGCCGGACAGGGACCTCAGCCCCAGCATTTT,CASSPRAGQGPQPQHF
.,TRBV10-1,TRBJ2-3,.,TGCGCCAGCAGTGAGTACTCCTGGGGACCCAACACAGATACGCAGTATTTT,CASSEYSWGPNTDTQYF
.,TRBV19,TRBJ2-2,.,TGTGCCAGTAGTATTGGCAGGGGCACATACACCGGGGAGCTGTTTTTT,CASSIGRGTYTGELFF
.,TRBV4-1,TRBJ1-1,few,TGCGCCAGCAGCCAAGAGTACATGAACACTGAAGCTTTCTTT,CASSQEYMNTEAFF
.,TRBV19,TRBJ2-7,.,TGTGCCAGTACCCCGGGACATACCTCCTACGAGCAGTACTTC,CASTPGHTSYEQYF
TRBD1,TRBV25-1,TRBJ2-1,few,TGTGCCAGCAGTGCGTTCGTCGGACAGGGAGAGGATGAGCAGTTCTTC,CASSAFVGQGEDEQFF
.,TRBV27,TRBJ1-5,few,TGTGCCAGCAGTTTATGGGGGGGAGAACAGCCCCAGCATTTT,CASSLWGGEQPQHF
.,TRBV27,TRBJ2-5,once,TGTGCCCCGGGGCCTATCGGAGAGACCCAGTACTTC,CAPGPIGETQYF
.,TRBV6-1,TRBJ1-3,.,TGTGCCAGCAGTGAAGAGGTCGGGCTGATCTCTGGAAACACCATATATTTT,CASSEEVGLISGNTIYF
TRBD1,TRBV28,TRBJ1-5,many,TGTGCCAGCAAAGGACAGGGAAGGAATTATCAGCCCCAGCATTTT,CASKGQGRNYQPQHF
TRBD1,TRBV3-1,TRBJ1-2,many,TGTGCCAGCAGCCAAGATGTCGCAGGGGGGGGCTACACCTTC,CASSQDVAGGGYTF
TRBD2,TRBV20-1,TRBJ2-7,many,TGCAGTGCTAGCGACTCTAGCGGGGGCTCCTACGAGCAGTACTTC,CSASDSSGGSYEQYF
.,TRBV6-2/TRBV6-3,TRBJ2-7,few,TGTGCCAGCAATTACTGGTCAGGAGACTACGAGCAGTACTTC,CASNYWSGDYEQYF
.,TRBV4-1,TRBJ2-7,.,TGCGCCAGCAGCTTTGGGGGAACAGGGCGCCACGAGCAGTACTTC,CASSFGGTGRHEQYF
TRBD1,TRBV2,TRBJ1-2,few,TGTGCCAGAAGACAGGGGGCCTATGGCTACACCTTC,CARRQGAYGYTF
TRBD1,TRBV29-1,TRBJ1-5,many,TGCAGCGTTTCCCAGGGGGGGCGATATCAGCCCCAGCATTTT,CSVSQGGRYQPQHF
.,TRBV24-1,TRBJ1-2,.,TGTGCCACCAGTGACTCCTATGGCTACACCTTC,CATSDSYGYTF
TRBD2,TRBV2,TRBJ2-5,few,TGTGCCAGCAGTGAACTACTAGCGGGAACGGAGACCCAGTACTTC,CASSELLAGTETQYF
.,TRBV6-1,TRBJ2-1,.,TGTGCCAGCAGTTCGAGACAAGCTTACAATGAGCAGTTCTTC,CASSSRQAYNEQFF
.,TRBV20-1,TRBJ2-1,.,TGCAGTGCTAATCAGGATTCCTACAATGAGCAGTTCTTC,CSANQDSYNEQFF
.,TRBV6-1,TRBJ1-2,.,TGTGCCAGCCAAGGAGGTGGCTACACCTTC,CASQGGGYTF
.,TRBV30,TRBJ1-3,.,TGTGCCGCTAGACTTGCTGGAAACACCATATATTTT,CAARLAGNTIYF
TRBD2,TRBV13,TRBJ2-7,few,TGTGCCAGCAGCCACACTAGCGGCCACTACTACGAGCAGTACTTC,CASSHTSGHYYEQYF
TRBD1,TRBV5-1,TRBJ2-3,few,TGCGCCAGCAGCTTGGAGGGACAGAGCACAGATACGCAGTATTTT,CASSLEGQSTDTQYF
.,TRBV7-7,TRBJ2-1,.,TGTGCGCAGAGGGCGAGGTACAATGAGCGGTTCTTC,CAQRARYNERFF
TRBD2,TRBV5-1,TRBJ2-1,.,TGCGCCAGCAACCAAGGACTAGCCGATGAGCAGTTCTTC,CASNQGLADEQFF
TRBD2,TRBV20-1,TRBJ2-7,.,TGCAGTGCTAGGCCCTCTAGCGGGGGAAACTACGAGCAGTACTTC,CSARPSSGGNYEQYF
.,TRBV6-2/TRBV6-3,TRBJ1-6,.,TGTGCCAGCGGCCACTATAATTCACCCCTCCACTTT,CASGHYNSPLHF
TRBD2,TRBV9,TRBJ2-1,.,TGTGCCAGCAGCTCACTAGCGGGAGTTTATGGCAATGAGCAGTTCTTC,CASSSLAGVYGNEQFF
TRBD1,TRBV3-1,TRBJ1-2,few,TGTGCCAGCAGCCTTGACAGGGTAGTCTATGGCTACACCTTC,CASSLDRVVYGYTF
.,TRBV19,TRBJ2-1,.,TGTGCCAGTAGTATAGATCGGGTGCGGGGTGAGCAGTTCTTC,CASSIDRVRGEQFF
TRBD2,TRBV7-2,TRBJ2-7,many,TGTGCCAGCAGCTTAGGGACTAGCAACTACGAGCAGTACTTC,CASSLGTSNYEQYF
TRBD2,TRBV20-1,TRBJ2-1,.,TGCAGTGCTAGAGGGAATAGCGGGAGAGGCCTCCCCGGGCACAATGAGCAGTTCTTC,CSARGNSGRGLPGHNEQFF
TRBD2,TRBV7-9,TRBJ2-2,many,TGTGCCAGCAGGAAAAAGCGGGAGTGGGGCACCGGGGAGCTGTTTTTT,CASRKKREWGTGELFF
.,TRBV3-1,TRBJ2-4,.,TGTGCCAGCAGCTTAACAGCCTTTGGAAACATTCAGTACTTC,CASSLTAFGNIQYF
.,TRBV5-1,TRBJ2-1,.,TGCGCCAGCAGCTTGTCTTCCCTAGGCAATGAGCAGTTCTTC,CASSLSSLGNEQFF
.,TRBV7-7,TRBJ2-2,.,TGCGCTAGCAGCCCCGGGAGACACCCCACCGGGGAGCTGTTTTTT,CASSPGRHPTGELFF
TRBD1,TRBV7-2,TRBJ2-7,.,TGTGCCAGCAGCGCCGGGACAGGGGGCGCCTACGAGCAGTACTTC,CASSAGTGGAYEQYF
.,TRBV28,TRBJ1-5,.,TGTGCCAGCAGCCAATTGGACTATCCGGGGCCCCAGCATTTT,CASSQLDYPGPQHF
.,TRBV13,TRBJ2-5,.,TGTGCCAGCACTTCATGGGGGACCCAGTACTTC,CASTSWGTQYF
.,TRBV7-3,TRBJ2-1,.,TGTGCCAGCAGTAAAACCCTGGGACTGGAGGTGTTCTTC,CASSKTLGLEVFF
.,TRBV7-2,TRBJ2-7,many,TGTGCCAGCAGCTTAGACGTAGCGTCCTACGAGCAGTACTTC,CASSLDVASYEQYF